The 5 T cell receptor beta chains listed next were all sequenced from one sample in a study of T-cell memory formation after mild COVID-19. TCRdb analysed the 5' RACE reads with MiXCR anew, one entry per CDR3 protein. The table has 450,000 or so distinct CDR3 sequences, around 25% seen once. The source material was PBMCs or a T cell subset sorted from them (not recorded which). These receptor sequences come from an adult woman who had mild COVID-19 (a few samples of this study predate the infection). Cell type and time point are not known.

This clonotype was found many times. The chain joins TRBV15 to TRBJ2-1, with TRBD2 matching 7 bases. This CDR3 is built from 14 residues. V lost 0 bases and J lost 9; bases outside the gene matches: 5. Germline loops: CDR1 LNHNV, CDR2 YYDKDF (reference sequence). The DNA of the CDR3 is TGTGCCACCAGCAGAGATGGAGGCGGGGGTGAGCAGTTCTTC. It codes for CATSRDGGGGEQFF.

CDR3 protein: CAISESRSYNEQFF. CDR3 DNA: TGTGCCATCAGTGAGTCCCGGTCCTACAATGAGCAGTTCTTC. V and J are TRBV10-3 and TRBJ2-1; D is unclear. Trimming pared 0 bases from V and 1 base from J, leaving 4 bases between. The germline gives CDR1 ENHRY, CDR2 SYGVKD. CDR3 size: 14 residues.

This clonotype was recorded a few times. V usage is TRBV20-1 and J usage is TRBJ2-1; 16 bases align to TRBD2. The V and J ends lost 5 bases and 0 bases, in that order; junction bases with no gene match: 10. The CDR3 has 19 amino acids. Germline values: CDR1 DFQATT, CDR2 SNEGSKA (reference sequence). CDR3 residues: CSASTPGLAGGSSYNEQFF. The CDR3 coding sequence is TGCAGTGCTTCAACTCCGGGACTAGCGGGAGGGAGCTCCTACAATGAGCAGTTCTTC.

This chain connects TRBV20-1 to TRBJ1-5; 10 bases are shared with TRBD1. The CDR3 runs to 17 residues. From germline, CDR1 is DFQATT and CDR2 SNEGSKA (reference sequence). Trimming removed 6 bases from V and 0 bases from J; junction bases left unmatched: 11. This CDR3 is CSAALRDRGYSNQPQHF. As DNA, the CDR3 is TGCAGTGCCGCCCTTCGGGACAGGGGTTATAGCAATCAGCCCCAGCATTTT.

This clonotype was recorded once. The CDR3 end shows no conserved phenylalanine or tryptophan, and so a read error is likely. CDR3 DNA: TGTGCCAGCAGCCCACTACGGGGGCCCGAGGCAGATACGCAGTATTCT. Encoded protein: CASSPLRGPEADTQYS. The V call is TRBV7-2, the J call TRBJ2-3; D tentatively fits TRBD1 or TRBD2 (6 bases each). From germline, CDR1 is SGHTA and CDR2 FQGNSA. V lost 5 bases to trimming and J lost 4 bases, with 19 bases between them. The CDR3 extends over 16 amino acids.